This TCR beta chain was sequenced in a study of T cells in Graves' hyperthyroidism and ophthalmopathy. The study, taken as a whole, reports: Onset of ophthalmopathy came a median approximately 6.9 months after the model predicted it.

RNA transcripts served as the template for amplifying TCR beta CDR3 regions. The study used the HTBI primer set for a first-round RT-PCR of the TCR CDR3. One entry per CDR3 protein results from TCRdb running MiXCR on the multiplex PCR reads. The data hold around 300,000 distinct CDR3 sequences, with about 25% observed a single time. This clonotype was seen repeatedly, ten times or more. Its target is unknown. The junction had 16 bases not matched to a gene; V was cut back by 1 base and J by 5 bases. Germline V gene sequence: CDR1 DFQATT, CDR2 SNEGSKA (reference sequence). There are 18 residues in the CDR3.

The chain has TRBV20-1 and TRBJ2-4; 8 bases are a match to TRBD2. Material for sequencing was blood. This sequence was found in a man aged 35 to 55 with Graves' hyperthyroidism that later progressed to Graves' ophthalmopathy. The CDR3 nucleotides are TGCAGTGCTAGAGGTCTCGTCGTGGCGGGAGGACCCCAAAACATTCAGTACTTC. It is translated as CSARGLVVAGGPQNIQYF.